These T cell receptor beta chains were read from a single sample in a study of low-dose radiotherapy and immunotherapy resistance in tumors. TCRdb reprocessed the reads via MiXCR and lists one record per CDR3 protein. The table includes 70,000 to 95,000 distinct CDR3 sequences, over 15% detected once. This material consisted of PBMCs, taken before treatment. Source of these receptors: a male donor with prostate cancer. The CDR3 runs from the conserved cysteine through the conserved F or W. D genes are given only for firm matches. A clone size is listed for some rows: how often the clone was seen (once, few, many), or a class if it is expanded.

cdr3_aa cdr3_nt v_call clone_size d_call j_call
CASSYTGTGETQYF TGTGCCAGCAGCTACACCGGGACCGGGGAGACCCAGTACTTC TRBV13 - - TRBJ2-5
CSASPSLTTDTQYF TGCAGTGCTAGCCCCTCCCTGACCACAGATACGCAGTATTTT TRBV20-1 many - TRBJ2-3
CASFRDRGAWQEQYF TGCGCCAGTTTCCGGGACAGGGGAGCATGGCAGGAGCAGTACTTC TRBV5-1 many TRBD1 TRBJ2-7
CASSSGGQENIQYF TGTGCCAGCAGCTCGGGAGGACAGGAAAACATTCAGTACTTC TRBV7-9 - - TRBJ2-4
CASSPIAGPNSYGYTF TGTGCCAGCAGCCCTATTGCAGGGCCCAACTCCTATGGCTACACCTTC TRBV7-2 many - TRBJ1-2
CATSREVGRLAQYF TGTGCCACCAGCAGAGAAGTCGGCAGGTTGGCCCAGTACTTC TRBV15 - - TRBJ2-5
CASRSTSSGNTIYF TGCGCCAGCAGGAGCACAAGCTCTGGAAACACCATATATTTT TRBV10-2 - - TRBJ1-3
CASSEPLGGESYNEQFF TGTGCCAGCAGTGAACCCCTAGGTGGGGAATCCTACAATGAGCAGTTCTTC TRBV6-6 many - TRBJ2-1
CASSLPDRTYEQYF TGTGCCAGCAGCCTCCCGGACAGGACCTACGAGCAGTACTTC TRBV6-6 - TRBD1 TRBJ2-7
CASKSTGDSTDTQYF TGTGCCAGCAAGAGTACGGGAGACAGCACAGATACGCAGTATTTT TRBV12-3/TRBV12-4 many - TRBJ2-3
CASSDSSGADTQYF TGTGCCAGCAGTGACTCTAGCGGGGCAGATACGCAGTATTTT TRBV6-4 many TRBD2 TRBJ2-3
CASSQNGGSYEQYF TGTGCCAGCAGCCAAAACGGGGGGTCCTACGAGCAGTACTTC TRBV6-2/TRBV6-3 many TRBD2 TRBJ2-7
CASSGGVSTGELFF TGTGCCAGCAGTGGCGGGGTGAGCACCGGGGAGCTGTTTTTT TRBV6-4 many - TRBJ2-2
CASRGSGASSYEQYF TGTGCCAGCAGGGGTAGCGGCGCCAGCTCCTACGAGCAGTACTTC TRBV27 - - TRBJ2-7
CASSFEELFF TGTGCCAGCAGCTTCGAGGAGCTGTTTTTT TRBV7-9 many - TRBJ2-2
CASSLGQGGREKPFF TGTGCCAGCAGCTTGGGACAGGGCGGTCGGGAAAAACCGTTTTTT TRBV5-6 - TRBD1 TRBJ1-4
CASSLEGPLSGTDTQYF TGTGCCAGCAGCTTAGAGGGCCCTTTGAGTGGCACAGATACGCAGTATTTT TRBV7-8 many - TRBJ2-3
CASSSEVGTDTQYF TGCGCCAGCAGCTCAGAGGTGGGCACAGATACGCAGTATTTT TRBV5-1 - - TRBJ2-3
CASSPLGGQGPSNYGYTF TGTGCCAGCAGCCCGCTCGGAGGACAGGGCCCTTCCAACTATGGCTACACCTTC TRBV3-1 many TRBD1 TRBJ1-2
CSAQYGIRGFEQFF TGCAGCGCTCAGTACGGTATACGGGGCTTTGAGCAGTTCTTC TRBV29-1 many - TRBJ2-1
CATHWTSGGASTGELFF TGTGCCACCCACTGGACTAGCGGGGGGGCAAGCACCGGGGAGCTGTTTTTT TRBV12-3/TRBV12-4 many TRBD2 TRBJ2-2
CASSALRTKETQYF TGTGCCAGCAGTGCCCTGAGGACCAAAGAGACCCAGTACTTC TRBV6-2/TRBV6-3 many - TRBJ2-5
CASSQESASSYNEQFF TGTGCCAGCAGCCAAGAAAGCGCTAGCTCCTACAATGAGCAGTTCTTC TRBV4-2 many - TRBJ2-1
CASSEQPPDTQYF TGCGCCAGCAGCGAACAGCCCCCGGATACGCAGTATTTT TRBV5-1 many - TRBJ2-3
CACGTGGGYGYTF TGTGCCTGCGGGACAGGGGGCGGGTATGGCTACACCTTC TRBV30 - TRBD1 TRBJ1-2
CASSPSRGRNNEQFF TGTGCCAGCTCACCTAGTAGGGGGCGTAACAATGAGCAGTTCTTC TRBV18 many TRBD1 TRBJ2-1
CASSLDMLDTQYF TGTGCCAGCAGTCTGGACATGTTAGATACGCAGTATTTT TRBV6-6 many - TRBJ2-3
CSVEDLASGGAYNEQFF TGCAGCGTTGAAGATCTGGCTAGCGGGGGGGCCTACAATGAGCAGTTCTTC TRBV29-1 many TRBD2 TRBJ2-1
CASSRSENQPQHF TGTGCCAGCAGCCGAAGCGAAAATCAGCCCCAGCATTTT TRBV7-9 many - TRBJ1-5
CSVEEQGRGYEQYF TGCAGCGTTGAAGAGCAGGGGCGCGGGTACGAGCAGTACTTC TRBV29-1 many - TRBJ2-7
CASSSTWGRSSYEQYF TGTGCCAGCAGCTCGACCTGGGGACGGAGCTCCTACGAGCAGTACTTC TRBV13 many - TRBJ2-7
CASSQVNRRDRAYEQYF TGTGCCAGCAGCCAAGTTAATCGCCGGGACAGGGCCTACGAGCAGTACTTC TRBV3-1 many TRBD1 TRBJ2-7
CSARLGTDTQYF TGCAGTGCTAGACTCGGCACAGATACGCAGTATTTT TRBV20-1 many - TRBJ2-3
CASSLGRGQMNEQFF TGCGCCAGCAGCCTAGGGCGGGGCCAGATGAATGAGCAGTTCTTC TRBV4-1 many - TRBJ2-1
CASSLAGPGASDTQYF TGTGCCAGCAGCTTAGCGGGACCCGGGGCATCAGATACGCAGTATTTT TRBV7-2 many - TRBJ2-3
CASSLGPGTVSYEQYF TGTGCCAGCAGCTTGGGCCCCGGGACCGTCTCCTACGAGCAGTACTTC TRBV7-9 many - TRBJ2-7
CASSRSISFDQPQHF TGTGCCAGCAGCCGTTCGATATCCTTCGATCAGCCCCAGCATTTT TRBV3-1 many - TRBJ1-5
CASSFSTSGTGSTDTQYF TGTGCCAGCAGCTTCTCCACTTCCGGGACAGGGAGCACAGATACGCAGTATTTT TRBV7-2 many TRBD1 TRBJ2-3
CASSYLPNVLDQDGYYGYTF TGTGCCAGCAGTTACTTACCCAATGTCTTGGACCAAGATGGGTATTATGGCTACACCTTC TRBV6-6 many - TRBJ1-2
CASSKRDRPNYGYTF TGTGCCAGTAGTAAACGGGACAGGCCAAACTATGGCTACACCTTC TRBV19 - TRBD1 TRBJ1-2
CASSLPSGQVSGNTIYF TGTGCCAGTAGTCTCCCATCGGGACAGGTATCTGGAAACACCATATATTTT TRBV19 many TRBD1 TRBJ1-3
CASGLVLAGAGEHQPQHF TGTGCTAGTGGTTTGGTACTGGCCGGGGCAGGGGAACATCAGCCCCAGCATTTT TRBV12-5 many - TRBJ1-5
CAISREGATEAFF TGTGCCATCAGCAGAGAGGGGGCAACTGAAGCTTTCTTT TRBV10-3 many TRBD1 TRBJ1-1
CASSQDASAPLHF TGTGCCAGCAGCCAAGATGCGTCCGCTCCCCTCCACTTT TRBV3-1 - - TRBJ1-6
CASSRGDGYTGELFF TGTGCCAGCAGCCGCGGGGACGGATACACCGGGGAGCTGTTTTTT TRBV7-2 many - TRBJ2-2
CSAKGGQLAAPQETQYF TGCAGTGCTAAAGGGGGCCAGCTAGCGGCCCCCCAAGAGACCCAGTACTTC TRBV20-1 - - TRBJ2-5
CASSLVHEQFF TGCGCCAGCAGTCTTGTCCATGAGCAGTTCTTC TRBV23-1 many - TRBJ2-1
CASSFQGAYEQYF TGTGCCAGCAGTTTCCAAGGGGCCTACGAGCAGTACTTC TRBV5-1 many - TRBJ2-7
CASSPQRSYNSPLHF TGTGCCAGCAGTCCTCAGCGCTCCTATAATTCACCCCTCCACTTT TRBV12-3/TRBV12-4 many - TRBJ1-6
CASSQGVFRSYGYTF TGTGCCAGCAGCCAAGGGGTGTTTCGAAGCTATGGCTACACCTTC TRBV3-1 many - TRBJ1-2
CASSSVVDTGELFF TGTGCCAGCAGCTCGGTTGTCGACACCGGGGAGCTGTTTTTT TRBV11-3 - - TRBJ2-2
CASTRDRGSRETQYF TGTGCCAGCACCCGGGACAGGGGTTCTCGGGAGACCCAGTACTTC TRBV28 many TRBD1 TRBJ2-5
CASRPGYQETQYF TGTGCCAGCCGACCGGGGTACCAAGAGACCCAGTACTTC TRBV12-3/TRBV12-4 - - TRBJ2-5
CSVGQGANQPQHF TGCAGCGTCGGACAGGGAGCCAATCAGCCCCAGCATTTT TRBV29-1 many TRBD1 TRBJ1-5
CSALPMTGSGNQPQHF TGCAGTGCTCTACCGATGACAGGGAGTGGCAATCAGCCCCAGCATTTT TRBV20-1 many TRBD1 TRBJ1-5